This T cell receptor (beta chain) was recovered during a study of TIL therapy for anti-PD-1-resistant metastatic lung cancer. Study-wide context: Several tumors were EGFR-mutant and two were ALK-rearranged. Tumors carried a median roughly 1.6 non-synonymous mutations per megabase.

Time point here: pre-treatment sample, taken before nivolumab and TIL therapy. As to this clone: Its specificity is unknown.

Study findings and constraints: The cohort had more treatment-naive, never-smoker and oncogene-addicted patients than typical. After infusion, TIL clonotypes partly replaced peripheral T cells and declined over months.

Sequencing used immunoSEQ v3. Profiling relied on immunoSEQ multiplex PCR, and the TCRdb table lists in-frame clones only, not all of them. Of about 55,000 clones detected, 70% to 90% appear once; the ten largest clones hold less than 3%. Specimen: blood, collected at baseline. The TCR comes from a person aged 25 to 80 with non-small cell lung cancer.

The CDR3 here is CASSIVQGGEQFF. The DNA of the CDR3 is TGTGCCAGTAGTATAGTACAGGGCGGTGAGCAGTTCTTC. The rearrangement uses TRBV19 and TRBJ2-1; D is possibly TRBD1 (6 bases). The CDR3 sequence is 13 residues long. Germline CDR1 and CDR2: LNHDA and SQIVND (reference sequence). The germline V and J ends were trimmed by 1 base and 9 bases, with 10 bases remaining between them. The complete variable domain, with remaining parts taken from reference TRBV19 and TRBJ2-1, reads DGGITQSPKYLFRKEGQNVTLSCEQNLNHDAMYWYRQDPGQGLRLIYYSQIVNDFQKGDIAEGYSVSREKKESFPLTVTSAQKNPTAFYLCASSIVQGGEQFFGPGTRLTVL.